This T cell receptor beta chain was retrieved from a study of graft-versus-host responses after intestinal transplantation. About the study: Every transplant recipient was induced with anti-thymocyte globulin, then maintained on tacrolimus and steroids for two to three years.

Study results and limitations: Graft-versus-host to host-versus-graft clonal ratios in allografts were high in patients with graft-donor T cell macrochimerism. The study associated peak circulating GvH clone levels with early post-transplant HvG declines.

Clones were sequenced by immunoSEQ multiplex PCR, and TCRdb holds only the in-frame ones, with some missing. The sample records under 50,000 clones, more than 85% being singletons. About this clone: Its antigen remains unidentified.

The junction had 10 bases not matched to a gene; V was cut back by 0 bases and J by 3 bases. The germline V gene has CDR1 LGHNA and CDR2 YNFKEQ. This CDR3 has 17 residues. This sample comprised PBMCs, obtained approximately 740 days after intestinal transplantation. The chain is built from TRBV4-2 and TRBJ2-5, with 7 bases lining up with TRBD2. The clonotype originates from a human patient who received an intestinal transplant, so some T cells may come from the graft donor. Here the CDR3 DNA reads TGTGCCAGCAGCCAAGATATTTTACGGGAGGTGGAAGAGACCCAGTACTTC. This sequence encodes CASSQDILREVEETQYF.